The 4 T cell receptor beta chains listed next were all sequenced from one sample in a study of blood T cell dynamics during melanoma immunotherapy. Time point noted: pre-treatment baseline. Sequenced by immunoSEQ multiplex PCR; TCRdb stores in-frame clones only, minus some. The data contain about 22,000 clones, roughly 86% of them singletons. The sequences come from blood, collected from a patient treated with checkpoint blockade. The origin of the receptors is a human donor with melanoma.

The rearrangement links TRBV30 to TRBJ1-6, with a weak D call TRBD1 (5 bases). CDR1 and CDR2 from the germline V gene are GTSNPN and SVGIG (reference sequence). There are 18 residues in the CDR3. V was shortened by 1 base and J by 0 bases, with 16 bases between the two germline ends. The CDR3 bases are TGTGCCTGGAGTGACGGCGTGGGGGACCCCTCCTATAATTCACCCCTCCACTTT. This codes for CAWSDGVGDPSYNSPLHF. The complete variable domain, with remaining parts taken from reference TRBV30 and TRBJ1-6, reads SQTIHQWPATLVQPVGSPLSLECTVEGTSNPNLYWYRQAAGRGLQLLFYSVGIGQISSEVPQNLSASRPQDRQFILSSKKLLLSDSGFYLCAWSDGVGDPSYNSPLHFGNGTRLTVT.

The chain uses TRBV30 and TRBJ1-1, with unresolved D. The CDR3 has 13 residues. V lost 3 bases, J lost 0 bases, and 8 bases lay in between. Germline V CDR1 and CDR2: GTSNPN, SVGIG (reference sequence). The DNA for the CDR3 is TGTGCCTGGAGAGGCCAGTTGAACACTGAAGCTTTCTTT. Encoded protein: CAWRGQLNTEAFF.

This clone has only one observation. The J gene is TRBJ1-4, the V gene TRBV7-9, with 8 bases aligning to TRBD1. The V gene end was trimmed by 3 bases and the J gene end by 7 bases; junction bases not matched to a gene: 7. Looked up from germline, CDR1 is SEHNR and CDR2 is FQNEAQ (reference sequence). This CDR3 is built from 15 residues. The CDR3 spells CASSLQGAGFEKLFF. In DNA, the CDR3 is TGTGCCAGCAGCTTGCAGGGGGCGGGTTTTGAAAAACTGTTTTTT.

Only one count was recorded for this clone. J is TRBJ2-2 and V is TRBV10-3; D remains ambiguous. CDR1 is ENHRY and CDR2 is SYGVKD in the germline V gene. Trimming left V 0 bases short and J 6 bases short, with 5 bases between. This CDR3 has 13 amino acids. For the CDR3, the DNA is TGTGCCATCAGTGAGTCCCCCGCCGGGGAGCTGTTTTTT. Translating it yields CAISESPAGELFF.